This TCR beta chain is drawn from a study of blood T cell repertoires in COVID-19. Measured with immunoSEQ multiplex PCR; TCRdb has only the in-frame clones, and not every one. Of 75,000 or so clones in the sample, roughly 80% are singletons; the top ten hold over 5.5%. In germline, CDR1 is LGHDT, CDR2 YNNKEL (reference sequence). J gave up 4 bases and V 4 bases, and 13 bases lay outside the gene matches. The CDR3 runs to 17 residues. Sequencing used peripheral blood. The J gene is TRBJ1-2, the V gene TRBV3-1 (or the pseudogene TRBV3-2), with 9 positions matching TRBD1. This TCR was sampled from a man in his sixties with active or convalescent COVID-19. The CDR3 loop reads CASSPRDRAPLLYGYTF. In DNA, the CDR3 is TGTGCCAGCAGCCCCCGGGACAGGGCTCCCCTCCTCTATGGCTACACCTTC.